This T cell receptor (beta chain) originates from a study of T cells after yellow fever vaccination. Study-level results: Contaminating bulk clonotypes could be abundant in FACS-sorted repertoires. Post-booster reappearance was seen for most primary-vaccination clones (about 96% CD4, around 90% CD8).

Germline V lookup: CDR1 KGHSH, CDR2 LQKENI. Trimming left V 4 bases short and J 5 bases short, with 11 bases between. CDR3 length: 13 amino acids. This clonotype was detected a few times. Its antigen is unidentified. TCR cDNA was made by 5'RACE template switching, adding a universal primer site and UMIs. TCRdb reprocessed the 5' RACE reads via MiXCR and lists one record per CDR3 protein. The profile shows 340,000 or so distinct CDR3 sequences, around 13% of them singletons. The chain couples TRBV18 to TRBJ2-5, with D maybe TRBD1 (6 bases). This sequence originates from a man younger than 30 who received the YFV17D yellow fever vaccine. Material: CD4+ T cells sorted from PBMCs, obtained 15 days after the yellow fever booster vaccination. The CDR3 sequence: CASSLNREETQYF. The DNA for the CDR3 is TGTGCCAGCTCACTAAACAGGGAGGAGACCCAGTACTTC.